These T cell receptor beta chains were read from a single sample in a study of cytomegalovirus exposure and HLA in healthy donors. Sequencing was performed with immunoSEQ multiplex PCR; in TCRdb, only in-frame clones are kept and a portion is missing. This table holds over 200,000 clones, 75% found once. The source material was PBMCs. These receptors originate from a woman aged 25 to 45 in good health and CMV-seronegative. CDR3s include the opening cysteine and the closing phenylalanine or tryptophan. The order of the fields is clone size, D gene, J gene, V gene, CDR3 DNA, CDR3 protein. A D gene is named only where the DNA matches it firmly. Size values are once, few and many counts, or a class for expanded clones, and some rows have none.

once NA TRBJ1-2 TRBV6-6 TGTGCCAGCAGTGCCGAGACAGGAGGCTATGGCTACACCTTC CASSAETGGYGYTF
NA TRBD1 TRBJ2-3 TRBV7-9 TGTGCCAGCAGTTCAAGGAGTGTCGGGACAGGGAACACAGATACGCAGTATTTT CASSSRSVGTGNTDTQYF
NA NA TRBJ2-7 TRBV19 TGTGCCAGTAGCGGTAGGGAAGGGGCTTACGAGCAGTACTTC CASSGREGAYEQYF
NA NA TRBJ2-7 TRBV6-1 TGTGCCAGCATGGAAAGCCTTCGGAGCTACGAGCAGTACTTC CASMESLRSYEQYF
NA TRBD1 TRBJ1-4 TRBV2 TGTGCCAGTATGGACAGGTATAATGAAAAACTGTTTTTT CASMDRYNEKLFF
NA TRBD2 TRBJ2-2 TRBV10-3 TGTGACATCAGTTCCCTCGGACTAGCTGGAGGCACCGGGGAGCTGTTTTTT CDISSLGLAGGTGELFF
NA TRBD1 TRBJ1-2 TRBV19 TGTGCCAGTACCCCGTACGGGACAGGGTCCGGTCCGGACTATGGCTACACCTTC CASTPYGTGSGPDYGYTF
once NA TRBJ1-5 TRBV28 TGTGCCAGCAGTCTCGGTGGGGGACAAGTGCAGCCCCAGCATTTT CASSLGGGQVQPQHF
NA TRBD1 TRBJ1-1 TRBV27 TGTGCCAGCAGCCCAAGACGGGACAGGCGTTCTGAAGCTTTCTTT CASSPRRDRRSEAFF
NA NA TRBJ1-2 TRBV19 TGTGCCAGTACCCTCGACAGCAACCTAAACTATGGCTACACCTTC CASTLDSNLNYGYTF
NA NA TRBJ1-3 TRBV21-1 TGTGCCAGCAGCAACTCAATTCGTTACACGGGACAGGGGAATGGAAACACCATATATTTT CASSNSIRYTGQGNGNTIYF
NA NA TRBJ2-1 TRBV5-1 TGCGCCAGCAGACTGGTGGGCGATGAGCAGTTCTTC CASRLVGDEQFF
NA TRBD2 TRBJ2-1 TRBV6-1 TGTGCCAGCAGTCCCCGGACTAGCGGGAGTTGGCAGTTCTTC CASSPRTSGSWQFF
once NA TRBJ2-1 TRBV6-1 TGTGCCAGCAGTGAAGGGGGGGAAAGGGTTTACAATGAGCAGTTCTTC CASSEGGERVYNEQFF
once NA TRBJ2-7 TRBV4-1 TGCGCCAGCAGCCAAGTCCAAGGGGGGGCAGTATCCTACGAGCAGTACTTC CASSQVQGGAVSYEQYF
NA NA TRBJ2-3 TRBV27 TGTGCCAGCGGCGGAGCGGGTACGACAGATACGCAGTATTTT CASGGAGTTDTQYF
NA TRBD2 TRBJ2-3 TRBV5-5 TGTGCCAGCAGCTTGGAGGAGGCTAGCGGTAGCACAGATACGCAGTATTTT CASSLEEASGSTDTQYF
NA NA TRBJ2-1 TRBV6-5 TGTGCCAGCAGTTACGGGGGGGCCCCCGGTGAGCAGTTCTTC CASSYGGAPGEQFF
once TRBD2 TRBJ2-7 TRBV11-2 TGTGCCAGCAGCTCTATCTCGGCGGGGGGCCCTTACGAGCAGTACTTC CASSSISAGGPYEQYF
NA TRBD2 TRBJ2-3 TRBV30 TGTGCCTGGAGTCAAGCGGGGGGCCGGCCAGATACGCAGTATTTT CAWSQAGGRPDTQYF
NA NA TRBJ1-1 TRBV12-5 TGTGCTAGTGCCACAGTGAACACTGAAGCTTTCTTT CASATVNTEAFF
NA NA TRBJ2-5 TRBV2 TGTGCCAGCAGTTGGGGGGGCGTGGAGGAGACCCAGTACTTC CASSWGGVEETQYF
NA TRBD1 TRBJ2-5 TRBV4-1 TGCGCCAGCAGCCAAGATAGGGGACAGGGGGAAGAGACCCAGTACTTC CASSQDRGQGEETQYF
NA NA TRBJ2-7 TRBV6-5 TGTGCCAGCAGTTCTACTAGAATACAATACGAGCAGTACTTC CASSSTRIQYEQYF
NA TRBD2 TRBJ2-3 TRBV4-1 TGCGCCAGCAGCCACCCCGGGACTAGCCTTACAGATACGCAGTATTTT CASSHPGTSLTDTQYF
NA TRBD2 TRBJ2-5 TRBV5-6 TGTGCCAGCAGCACGTTAGCGGGAGGGCTGGGGACCCAGTACTTC CASSTLAGGLGTQYF
NA TRBD1 TRBJ2-5 TRBV19 TGTGCCAGTAGTCACGACAGGGAGGAGACCCAGTACTTC CASSHDREETQYF
few NA TRBJ1-1 TRBV30 TGTGCCTGGAGTGTTGAGAGTGCCAAAGCTTTCTTT CAWSVESAKAFF
NA TRBD2 TRBJ2-3 TRBV6-5 TGTGCCAGCAGTTACTGGGCGGGAGGGCCCACAGATACGCAGTATTTT CASSYWAGGPTDTQYF
NA NA TRBJ2-5 TRBV14 TGTGCCACGTCAGGGAACCAAGAGACCCAGTACTTC CATSGNQETQYF
few TRBD1 TRBJ2-3 TRBV5-1 TGCGCCAGCAGCTTGTCGCCAACAGGGGCAGATACGCAGTATTTT CASSLSPTGADTQYF
NA TRBD1 TRBJ2-2 TRBV30 TGTGCCTGGAGGACAGGGATTTACACCGGGGAGCTGTTTTTT CAWRTGIYTGELFF
NA NA TRBJ1-1 TRBV2 TGTGCCAGCAGGTTAAACACTGAAGCTTTCTTT CASRLNTEAFF
NA NA TRBJ1-5 TRBV5-1 TGCGCCAGCAGCCTCGTGCCAGGGGATCAGCCCCAGCATTTT CASSLVPGDQPQHF
few NA TRBJ1-1 TRBV10-3 TGTGCCATCAGGACAGGCGGCAGCAACACTGAAGCTTTCTTT CAIRTGGSNTEAFF
NA NA TRBJ1-2 TRBV4-1 TGCGCCAGCAGCCAAGTTGCCAGGGTCTATGGCTACACCTTC CASSQVARVYGYTF
NA NA TRBJ1-1 TRBV9 TGTGCCAGCAGCGTAGGGAATACGGGGGGCACTGAAGCTTTCTTT CASSVGNTGGTEAFF
NA NA TRBJ1-2 TRBV14 TGTGCCAGCAGCCAAGATCTTGGGCAGGGAGGCTACACCTTC CASSQDLGQGGYTF
NA NA TRBJ1-2 TRBV2 TGTGCCAGCAGTGAAATCAGGGCTAACTATGGCTACACCTTC CASSEIRANYGYTF
NA TRBD1 TRBJ2-7 TRBV7-8 TGTGCCAGCAGCTTGACAGGGGCTATCCGTTACGAGCAGTACTTC CASSLTGAIRYEQYF
once NA TRBJ1-4 TRBV11-3 TGTGCCAGCAGCTTGCAAAGAGCTAATGAAAAACTGTTTTTT CASSLQRANEKLFF
once TRBD2 TRBJ2-7 TRBV18 TGTGCCAGCTCACAACCGGGACTAGCGGGAGTAGGCGAGCAGTACTTC CASSQPGLAGVGEQYF
NA NA TRBJ2-5 TRBV7-9 TGTTCCAGCAGCCCGGGTTGGGAGACCCAGTACTTC CSSSPGWETQYF
NA NA TRBJ1-1 TRBV7-9 TGTGCCAGCAGCTTCGAGGGACAACTGAACGCTGAAGCTTTCTTT CASSFEGQLNAEAFF
NA TRBD2 TRBJ2-1 TRBV30 TGTGCCTGGAGTGGGTGGGGGGGAGGCAGCTACAATGAGCAGTTCTTC CAWSGWGGGSYNEQFF
NA NA TRBJ2-7 TRBV20-1 TGCAGTGCCGCACAGGGTGACGAGCAGTACTTC CSAAQGDEQYF
NA NA TRBJ2-3 TRBV19 TGTGCCAGTAGCCTCAACCGGGACATAGGAGATACGCAGTATTTT CASSLNRDIGDTQYF
NA TRBD2 TRBJ2-7 TRBV14 TGTGCCAGCAGCAGAACTAGCGGCTACGAGCAGTACTTC CASSRTSGYEQYF
NA TRBD2 TRBJ2-3 TRBV30 TGTGCCTGGAGCCCATCGGGCCTAGCGGGTTCCGCTACGCAGTATTTT CAWSPSGLAGSATQYF
NA NA TRBJ1-1 TRBV4-2 TGTGCCAGCAGCCAAGACAGCCAGGGGTGGGACACTGAAGCTTTCTTT CASSQDSQGWDTEAFF
NA NA TRBJ1-6 TRBV7-2 TGTGCCAGCAGCCTCGGGGTTTATTCACCCCTCCACTTT CASSLGVYSPLHF
few TRBD2 TRBJ2-7 TRBV19 TGTGCCAGTAGTATAGATCATGGACTAGCGGTAAAAAACGGCGAGCAGTACTTC CASSIDHGLAVKNGEQYF
NA NA TRBJ1-1 TRBV6-1 TGTGCCAGCAGTTCGACAGAAACGAACACTGAAGCTTTCTTT CASSSTETNTEAFF
NA TRBD1 TRBJ1-3 TRBV6-1 TGTGCCAGCAGCCACAGGGGTGAGGGAAACACCATATATTTT CASSHRGEGNTIYF
NA NA TRBJ2-7 TRBV6-5 TGTGCCACCAGCCCGGGGACTCCCTACGAGCAGTACTTC CATSPGTPYEQYF
NA TRBD2 TRBJ2-1 TRBV5-6 TGTGCCAGCAGCTTTCTAGCGGGAGGGCCTCAGAATGAGCAGTTCTTC CASSFLAGGPQNEQFF
NA NA TRBJ2-5 TRBV18 TGTGCAAGCTTACCAGGAGGGGAGAACCAGTACTTC CASLPGGENQYF
NA TRBD1 TRBJ1-1 TRBV15 TGTGCCACCAGCAGGCGGACAGGGTATGGTGAAGCTTTCTTT CATSRRTGYGEAFF
NA TRBD2 TRBJ2-1 TRBV30 TGTGCCTGGAGTGTACTTTGGCGGGAGGGGTACAATGAGCAGTTCTTC CAWSVLWREGYNEQFF